Below are 27 T cell receptor beta chains sequenced from a single sample in a study of blood T cell repertoires in COVID-19. Clones were sequenced by immunoSEQ multiplex PCR, and TCRdb holds only the in-frame ones, with some missing. Of under 110,000 clones listed, around 80% are singletons. The specimen sequenced was peripheral blood. The receptors here all came from a man older than 75 with COVID-19, enrolled during active disease.

By share, this clone ranks as medium-sized. V is TRBV6-5 and J is TRBJ2-5, with D possibly TRBD2 on 5 matching bases. V was shortened by 2 bases and J by 4 bases, with 5 bases between the two germline ends. CDR3 length: 12 residues. Per germline, CDR1 MNHEY and CDR2 SVGAGI. CDR3 protein: CASSYSGETQYF. For the CDR3, the DNA is TGTGCCAGCAGTTACAGCGGAGAGACCCAGTACTTC.

The genes are TRBV5-6 and TRBJ1-1; 8 positions match TRBD1. V shed 2 bases, J shed 5 bases, and the junction held 2 bases outside the gene matches. This CDR3 is built from 13 residues. Germline-derived CDR1 and CDR2 are SGHDT and YYEEEE. The CDR3 is CASSFQGATEAFF. CDR3 nucleotides: TGTGCCAGCAGCTTTCAGGGGGCGACTGAAGCTTTCTTT.

V gene TRBV7-3 combines with J gene TRBJ2-1; TRBD2 might be the D (5 bases). The germline V gene encodes CDR1 SGHTA and CDR2 FQGTGA. This CDR3 is 13 amino acids long. V lost 3 bases to trimming and J lost 8 bases, with 11 bases between them. The DNA for the CDR3 is TGTGCCAGCAGCTTTTTAAGCGGCCATGAGCAGTTCTTC. This gives the protein CASSFLSGHEQFF.

This sequence joins TRBV5-4 and TRBJ2-7; a weak D match, TRBD2 (5 bases). The V and J ends lost 3 bases and 2 bases respectively, with 15 bases between them. The V gene's germline CDR1 is SGHNT and CDR2 YYREEE (reference sequence). The CDR3 loop spans 15 amino acids. The CDR3: CASSSSPDSTYEQYF. Written as DNA, the CDR3 is TGTGCCAGCAGCTCCTCCCCGGACTCTACCTACGAGCAGTACTTC.

This clone appeared a single time. The genes are TRBV27 and TRBJ1-4, with 10 bases aligning to TRBD1. The germline V gene has CDR1 MNHEY and CDR2 SMNVEV (reference sequence). CDR3 size: 17 residues. V gave up 5 bases and J gave up 3 bases; unmatched junction bases: 9. The CDR3 bases are TGTGCCAGCAGTACGACAGGGGGCGAGGGGCCTAATGAAAAACTGTTTTTT. Translation gives CASSTTGGEGPNEKLFF.

The rearrangement links TRBV19 to TRBJ1-4, with D perhaps matching TRBD1 (6 bases). The V gene's germline CDR1 is LNHDA and CDR2 SQIVND (reference sequence). Trimming removed 3 bases from V and 6 bases from J, with 14 bases in between. The CDR3 is made up of 15 amino acids. CDR3 nucleotide sequence: TGTGCCAGTAGTATCCACAGGGACGGCGATGAAAAACTGTTTTTT. Protein product: CASSIHRDGDEKLFF. Combining the CDR3 with reference TRBV19 and TRBJ1-4 gives the whole variable domain DGGITQSPKYLFRKEGQNVTLSCEQNLNHDAMYWYRQDPGQGLRLIYYSQIVNDFQKGDIAEGYSVSREKKESFPLTVTSAQKNPTAFYLCASSIHRDGDEKLFFGSGTQLSVL.

The chain employs TRBV11-2 and TRBJ2-5; 8 bases map to TRBD1. This CDR3 comprises 16 residues. V lost 3 bases to trimming and J lost 4 bases; unmatched junction nucleotides: 10. From germline, CDR1 is SGHAT and CDR2 FQNNGV. CDR3 region: CASSLAGRTGRETQYF. Written as DNA, the CDR3 is TGTGCCAGCAGCTTGGCAGGGAGGACAGGGCGAGAGACCCAGTACTTC. The complete variable domain, with remaining parts taken from reference TRBV11-2 and TRBJ2-5, reads EAGVAQSPRYKIIEKRQSVAFWCNPISGHATLYWYQQILGQGPKLLIQFQNNGVVDDSQLPKDRFSAERLKGVDSTLKIQPAKLEDSAVYLCASSLAGRTGRETQYFGPGTRLLVL.

The rearrangement links TRBV5-1 to TRBJ2-3; 14 bases map to TRBD2. Per germline, CDR1 SGHRS and CDR2 YFSETQ. This CDR3 is built from 17 residues. V was pared by 4 bases and J by 5 bases, with 9 bases of the junction left unmatched. CDR3 sequence: CASSETGTSGSGDTQYF. The CDR3 coding sequence is TGCGCCAGCAGCGAGACCGGGACTAGCGGGAGCGGAGATACGCAGTATTTT.

This chain uses TRBV2 with TRBJ1-5, with D possibly TRBD1 on 6 matching bases. The CDR3 spans 14 residues. Trimming removed 3 bases at V and 7 bases at J, with 13 bases between. The germline CDR1 and CDR2 sequences are SNHLY and FYNNEI. CDR3 region: CASSELGAWQPQHF. The CDR3 DNA follows: TGTGCCAGCAGTGAGTTGGGGGCTTGGCAGCCCCAGCATTTT.

The chain joins TRBV3-1 (or the pseudogene TRBV3-2) to TRBJ1-4, with 8 bases aligning to TRBD1. Germline CDR1 LGHDT, CDR2 YNNKEL (reference sequence). Losses at the gene ends were 6 bases for V and 1 base for J; bases not matched to a gene: 10. The CDR3 contains 17 residues. The CDR3 coding sequence is TGTGCCAGCAGGGCTGCGAGGACAGGGCAAACTAATGAAAAACTGTTTTTT. Protein: CASRAARTGQTNEKLFF.

With regard to this clone: The same CDR3 can be traced to other DNA sequences in this sample. The chain couples TRBV5-1 to TRBJ1-2; TRBD1 is a possible D gene (5 bases). The CDR3 has 14 amino acids. V lost 0 bases and J lost 4, with 10 bases in between. The germline V gene has CDR1 SGHRS and CDR2 YFSETQ. The CDR3 protein is CASSLEGLSYGYTF. The CDR3 nucleotides read TGCGCCAGCAGCTTGGAGGGGCTGAGCTATGGCTACACCTTC.

V usage is TRBV30 and J usage is TRBJ1-3, with TRBD1 matching 10 bases. CDR1 is GTSNPN and CDR2 is SVGIG in the germline V gene (reference sequence). J was trimmed by 5 bases and V by 3 bases; bases with no gene match: 4. This CDR3 has 14 residues. The DNA of the CDR3 is TGTGCCTGGAGCCGGGGACAGGGGAGAAACACCATATATTTT. This encodes CAWSRGQGRNTIYF.

The table lists this clone with a few counts. CDR3 protein: CASSFMAGGFYGYTF. CDR3 coding DNA: TGTGCCAGCAGTTTTATGGCAGGGGGCTTCTATGGCTACACCTTC. This chain joins TRBV28 and TRBJ1-2; 8 bases are shared with TRBD1. With 3 bases clipped from V and 4 bases from J, the junction kept 7 bases outside the gene matches. The germline CDR1 and CDR2 sequences are MDHEN and SYDVKM. The CDR3 spans 15 residues.

In DNA form, the CDR3 reads TGCGCCAGCAGCGCGAGGGCCGACAACCAAGAGACCCAGTACTTC. Its translation is CASSARADNQETQYF. The rearrangement uses TRBV5-1 and TRBJ2-5, with D perhaps matching TRBD2 (5 bases). This CDR3 is built from 15 residues. Trimming pared 4 bases from V and 0 bases from J, leaving 13 bases between. Germline-derived CDR1 and CDR2 are SGHRS and YFSETQ.

The gene calls are TRBV4-1 and TRBJ2-2, with D possibly TRBD1 on 5 matching bases. There are 20 residues in the CDR3. Germline CDR1 MGHRA, CDR2 YSYEKL. Between the trimmed V and J ends, which lost 1 base and 3 bases, there was a span of 24 bases. The CDR3 DNA reads as TGCGCCAGCAGCCAAGGACAGTACTTTCGGTCTAGTGAACACACCGGGGAGCTGTTTTTT. Translated, it gives CASSQGQYFRSSEHTGELFF.

This clone was recorded once. CDR3: CASSIGAGGLYEQYF. The CDR3 nucleotides are TGTGCCAGTAGTATAGGTGCCGGAGGTCTCTACGAGCAGTACTTC. This chain connects TRBV19 to TRBJ2-7, with a tentative D call TRBD2 (5 bases). Trimming shortened V by 1 base and J by 3 bases, and 13 bases separated the two germline ends. This CDR3 is 15 amino acids long. Germline-derived CDR1 and CDR2 are LNHDA and SQIVND (reference sequence).

The genes are TRBV5-1 and TRBJ2-7, with 7 nucleotides matching TRBD1. The CDR3 length is 17 residues. V shed 4 bases and J 0 bases; nucleotides not matched to a gene: 13. Germline V gene data show CDR1 as SGHRS and CDR2 as YFSETQ. In DNA, the CDR3 is TGCGCCAGCAGCCCCTCGAATAGGGGGCCAAGCTCCTACGAGCAGTACTTC. Translating gives CASSPSNRGPSSYEQYF. Drawing the rest from reference TRBV5-1 and TRBJ2-7, the complete variable domain is KAGVTQTPRYLIKTRGQQVTLSCSPISGHRSVSWYQQTPGQGLQFLFEYFSETQRNKGNFPGRFSGRQFSNSRSEMNVSTLELGDSALYLCASSPSNRGPSSYEQYFGPGTRLTVT.

J is TRBJ2-1 and V is TRBV5-1, with D perhaps TRBD2 (6 bases). Germline V gives CDR1 SGHRS, CDR2 YFSETQ. V gave up 3 bases and J gave up 0 bases, with 7 bases separating them. The CDR3 totals 14 residues. CDR3 protein: CASSSRGSYNEQFF. For the CDR3, the DNA is TGCGCCAGCAGCTCGCGGGGCTCCTACAATGAGCAGTTCTTC.

The rearrangement joins TRBV28 to TRBJ1-2; D not resolved. CDR3 length equals 11 residues. From germline, CDR1 is MDHEN and CDR2 SYDVKM. V lost 5 bases, J lost 14 bases, and 15 bases lay in between. CDR3 bases: TGTGCCAGCAGTCCCCTTGTACTAGGTACCTTC. It yields the protein CASSPLVLGTF.

The gene calls are TRBV28 and TRBJ1-2; D not certain. The CDR3 runs 11 residues. Deletions cut 8 bases from V and 1 base from J, with 5 bases between. Germline loops: CDR1 MDHEN, CDR2 SYDVKM. The CDR3 here is CASGFNYGYTF. The CDR3 DNA follows: TGTGCCAGCGGCTTTAACTATGGCTACACCTTC.

The chain employs TRBV7-6 and TRBJ1-2, with D unclear. This CDR3 is built from 15 residues. Deletions cut 3 bases from V and 2 bases from J, with 13 bases between. Germline V lookup: CDR1 SGHVS, CDR2 FNYEAQ. DNA for the CDR3: TGTGCCAGCAGCTTGGAGGCAGCTATAAACTATGGCTACACCTTC. It codes for CASSLEAAINYGYTF. Using reference TRBV7-6 and TRBJ1-2 for the parts outside the CDR3, the full variable domain is GAGVSQSPRYKVTKRGQDVALRCDPISGHVSLYWYRQALGQGPEFLTYFNYEAQQDKSGLPNDRFSAERPEGSISTLTIQRTEQRDSAMYRCASSLEAAINYGYTFGSGTRLTVV.

The chain uses TRBV5-1 and TRBJ1-1; TRBD1 is a possible D gene (5 bases). Deletions cut 0 bases from V and 4 bases from J, with 13 bases between. CDR1 is SGHRS, CDR2 YFSETQ, per germline. This CDR3 has 15 residues. CDR3 sequence: CASSLAGIGFTEAFF. For the CDR3, the DNA is TGCGCCAGCAGCTTGGCAGGGATCGGATTCACTGAAGCTTTCTTT.

The chain recombines TRBV9 with TRBJ2-1; 8 nucleotides align to TRBD1. CDR1 SGDLS and CDR2 YYNGEE come from the germline V gene. The CDR3 length is 14 residues. The ends lost 1 base at V and 7 bases at J; junction bases unmatched: 4. The CDR3 sequence: CASSVSGGLNEQFF. In nucleotides, the CDR3 is TGTGCCAGCAGCGTATCAGGGGGCTTAAATGAGCAGTTCTTC.

This clone was counted between two and nine times. The V call is TRBV5-5, the J call TRBJ1-2, with TRBD1 identical over 8 bases. The V and J ends lost 5 bases and 6 bases, in that order; junction bases with no gene match: 6. The CDR3 consists of 13 residues. CDR1 and CDR2 from the germline V gene are SGHKS and YYEKEE (reference sequence). CDR3 in amino acids: CASSSTGGNGYTF. The CDR3 DNA follows: TGTGCCAGCAGTTCAACAGGGGGGAATGGCTACACCTTC.

V and J are TRBV28 and TRBJ2-1; 9 bases match TRBD2. Trimming took 1 base from V and 0 from J; bases not matched to a gene: 4. Per germline, CDR1 MDHEN and CDR2 SYDVKM. This CDR3 comprises 17 residues. CDR3 amino acids: CASSLLAGGPSYNEQFF. CDR3 nucleotide sequence: TGTGCCAGCAGTTTATTGGCGGGAGGGCCCTCCTACAATGAGCAGTTCTTC.

A few counts support this clone. CDR3 sequence: CASSLRGKAFF. For the CDR3, the DNA is TGTGCCAGCAGTTTAAGGGGCAAGGCGTTCTTC. V and J are TRBV12-3 or TRBV12-4 and TRBJ2-1, with D tentatively TRBD1 (5 bases). V was cut by 2 bases and J by 15 bases, with 11 bases left in between. The CDR3 is made up of 11 amino acids.

The chain links TRBV29-1 to TRBJ2-7; D is undetermined. V was shortened by 0 bases and J by 4 bases, with 10 bases between the two germline ends. Germline V lookup: CDR1 SQVTM, CDR2 ANQGSEA. This CDR3 comprises 13 residues. The CDR3 DNA sequence: TGCAGCGTTGAAGATCCGCCAGCGTACGAGCAGTACTTC. It specifies CSVEDPPAYEQYF.